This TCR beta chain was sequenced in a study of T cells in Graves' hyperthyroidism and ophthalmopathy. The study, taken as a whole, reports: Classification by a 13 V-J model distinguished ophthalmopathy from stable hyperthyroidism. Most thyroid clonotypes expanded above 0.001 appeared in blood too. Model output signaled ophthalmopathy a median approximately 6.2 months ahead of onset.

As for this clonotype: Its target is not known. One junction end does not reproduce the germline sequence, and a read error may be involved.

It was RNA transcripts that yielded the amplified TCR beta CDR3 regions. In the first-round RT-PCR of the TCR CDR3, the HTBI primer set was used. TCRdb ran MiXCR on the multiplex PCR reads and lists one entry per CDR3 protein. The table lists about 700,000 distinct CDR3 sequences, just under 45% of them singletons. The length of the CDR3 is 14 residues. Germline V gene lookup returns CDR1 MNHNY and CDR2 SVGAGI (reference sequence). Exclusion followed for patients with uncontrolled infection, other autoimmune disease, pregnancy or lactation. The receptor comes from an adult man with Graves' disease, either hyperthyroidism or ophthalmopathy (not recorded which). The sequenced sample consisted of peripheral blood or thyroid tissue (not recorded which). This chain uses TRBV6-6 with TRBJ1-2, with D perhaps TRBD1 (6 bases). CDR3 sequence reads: CAISYGGAVGGYTF. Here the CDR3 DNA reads TGTGCCATCAGTTACGGGGGGGCTGTCGGTGGCTACACCTTC.